Following are 18 T cell receptor beta chains from one sample sequenced in a study of monozygotic twins with cystic fibrosis. TCRdb's table, derived via immunoSEQ multiplex PCR, lists solely in-frame clones and lacks some. Of roughly 7,900 clones listed, about 93% are singletons. The sequencing sample was made of blood. These receptors originate from a boy between 2 and 10 years old with cystic fibrosis.

The chain joins TRBV9 to TRBJ2-7; perhaps D is TRBD1 or TRBD2 (5 bases each). Germline-derived CDR1 and CDR2 are SGDLS and YYNGEE. This CDR3 comprises 15 residues. Trimming cost V 4 bases and J 3 bases, with 17 bases left between them. CDR3 residues: CASSPTGASFYEQYF. CDR3 nucleotides: TGTGCCAGCAGCCCCACCGGGGCCTCATTCTACGAGCAGTACTTC.

This chain joins TRBV5-6 and TRBJ1-2; TRBD1 matches 11 bases. This CDR3 has 15 residues. Trimming cost V 5 bases and J 2 bases; bases outside gene matches: 5. In germline, CDR1 is SGHDT, CDR2 YYEEEE. As DNA, the CDR3 is TGTGCCAGCAGAGAGAGGACAGGGGGCAACTATGGCTACACCTTC. It codes for CASRERTGGNYGYTF.

The chain carries TRBV4-3 and TRBJ2-6; possible D gene TRBD1, 5 bases. This CDR3 contains 18 residues. Germline V gene lookup returns CDR1 LGHNA and CDR2 YSLEER. V dropped 2 bases and J dropped 0 bases, with 14 bases sitting between them. CDR3 loop: CASSQQTESSSGANVLTF. CDR3 DNA: TGCGCCAGCAGCCAACAGACAGAGTCAAGCTCTGGGGCCAACGTCCTGACTTTC.

The chain's CDR3 is CASSRRDRIRGEQFF. Written as DNA, the CDR3 is TGTGCCAGCAGCCGCAGGGATCGAATACGGGGTGAGCAGTTCTTC. This chain links TRBV6-6 with TRBJ2-1; the D gene could be TRBD1 or TRBD2 (5 bases each). Germline V lookup: CDR1 MNHNY, CDR2 SVGAGI (reference sequence). V was trimmed by 6 bases and J by 9 bases, leaving 21 bases between them. This CDR3 has 15 amino acids.

The chain employs TRBV5-1 and TRBJ2-3, with D perhaps assigned TRBD1 or TRBD2 (5 bases each). V lost 0 bases and J lost 3, with 14 bases in between. The CDR3 covers 16 residues. The germline V gene has CDR1 SGHRS and CDR2 YFSETQ. The CDR3 loop reads CASSLVGDSLTDTQYF. CDR3 DNA: TGCGCCAGCAGCTTGGTGGGAGACAGCCTTACAGATACGCAGTATTTT.

This chain connects TRBV5-4 to TRBJ2-4, with D perhaps matching TRBD1 or TRBD2 (7 bases each). CDR3 length equals 18 residues. V was cut by 2 bases and J by 0 bases, with 18 bases left in between. The V gene's germline CDR1 is SGHNT and CDR2 YYREEE (reference sequence). CDR3 region: CASSFWGGQTIAKNIQYF. In DNA, the CDR3 is TGTGCCAGCAGCTTCTGGGGGGGACAGACCATAGCCAAAAACATTCAGTACTTC.

The rearrangement joins TRBV7-2 to TRBJ2-3; TRBD1 aligns across 9 bases. Germline V gives CDR1 SGHTA, CDR2 FQGNSA. V lost 5 bases to trimming and J lost 5 bases; unmatched junction nucleotides: 8. The CDR3 has 15 amino acids. The CDR3 region has the DNA TGTGCCAGCAGCCAATCGACAGGGGGACTAGATACGCAGTATTTT. Translated, it gives CASSQSTGGLDTQYF.

This chain links TRBV6-5 with TRBJ2-5; TRBD2 aligns across 11 bases. The CDR3 is 16 residues long. The V and J ends lost 2 bases and 4 bases, in that order; junction bases with no gene match: 6. Germline V lookup: CDR1 MNHEY, CDR2 SVGAGI. The CDR3, as DNA: TGTGCCAGCAGTTACGGGTCTAGCGGGGGGACAGAGACCCAGTACTTC. Encoded protein: CASSYGSSGGTETQYF.

The J gene is TRBJ2-7, the V gene TRBV5-1; TRBD1 might be the D (6 bases). This CDR3 spans 14 amino acids. CDR1 is SGHRS, CDR2 YFSETQ, per germline. Trimming stripped 3 bases from V and 3 bases from J, with 13 bases between. CDR3 nucleotide sequence: TGCGCCAGCAGCTCCCGGGACACCCTCTACGAGCAGTACTTC. It yields the protein CASSSRDTLYEQYF.

In this sample, this clone turned up a few times. This chain uses TRBV28 with TRBJ1-5; no definite D call. Germline V lookup: CDR1 MDHEN, CDR2 SYDVKM. The CDR3 has 13 residues. The V end lost 8 bases, the J end lost 2 bases, and 10 bases lay between the germline ends. In DNA form, the CDR3 reads TGTGCCAGCCTCAGCTACCGCAATCAGCCCCAGCATTTT. It specifies CASLSYRNQPQHF.

The CDR3 protein is CASSLAGVSYGYTF. The CDR3 DNA reads as TGTGCCAGCAGCTTAGCGGGGGTGAGCTATGGCTACACCTTC. The rearrangement joins TRBV7-8 to TRBJ1-2; the D gene is possibly TRBD1 (5 bases). The V gene lost 0 bases and the J gene lost 4 bases, with 9 bases spanning the gap. CDR3 length equals 14 residues. From germline, CDR1 is SGHVS and CDR2 FQNEAQ.

The genes are TRBV27 and TRBJ2-3, with D tentatively TRBD1 (5 bases). The CDR3 is made up of 15 amino acids. Trimming shortened V by 8 bases and J by 1 base, and 16 bases separated the two germline ends. CDR1 and CDR2 from the germline V gene are MNHEY and SMNVEV (reference sequence). CDR3 DNA: TGTGCCAGCCGACGGCCTCAGGGTGGCACAGATACGCAGTATTTT. It codes for CASRRPQGGTDTQYF.

The rearrangement joins TRBV7-9 to TRBJ2-5, with TRBD2 matching over 13 bases. Trimming removed 2 bases from V and 5 bases from J; junction bases left unmatched: 2. Germline V gene sequence: CDR1 SEHNR, CDR2 FQNEAQ (reference sequence). CDR3 size: 15 residues. The CDR3 nucleotides are TGTGCCAGCAGCTTAAGACTAGCGGGGGGTGAGACCCAGTACTTC. Translation: CASSLRLAGGETQYF. Full variable domain (rest looked up from reference TRBV7-9 and TRBJ2-5): DTGVSQNPRHKITKRGQNVTFRCDPISEHNRLYWYRQTLGQGPEFLTYFQNEAQLEKSRLLSDRFSAERPKGSFSTLEIQRTEQGDSAMYLCASSLRLAGGETQYFGPGTRLLVL.

The chain employs TRBV7-2 and TRBJ2-7, with D maybe TRBD1 (6 bases). There are 13 residues in the CDR3. Germline V CDR1 and CDR2: SGHTA, FQGNSA. Trimming removed 3 bases at V and 1 base at J, with 7 bases between. The CDR3 loop reads CASSFGQSYEQYF. In DNA form, the CDR3 reads TGTGCCAGCAGCTTTGGACAGTCCTACGAGCAGTACTTC. The full variable domain, its missing parts supplied by reference TRBV7-2 and TRBJ2-7, is GAGVSQSPSNKVTEKGKDVELRCDPISGHTALYWYRQSLGQGLEFLIYFQGNSAPDKSGLPSDRFSAERTGGSVSTLTIQRTQQEDSAVYLCASSFGQSYEQYFGPGTRLTVT.

This sequence joins TRBV11-2 and TRBJ1-2; 11 bases align to TRBD1. Germline CDR1 reads SGHAT; CDR2 reads FQNNGV. V dropped 4 bases and J dropped 3; count of bases not matched to a gene: 4. The CDR3 contains 15 residues. The CDR3: CASSSPGQGDYGYTF. The CDR3 region has the DNA TGTGCCAGCAGCTCTCCGGGACAGGGGGACTATGGCTACACCTTC.

This clone showed up just a few times. This CDR3 is CASSLVSGETQYF. The CDR3 DNA reads as TGTGCCAGCAGCTTAGTTTCTGGCGAGACCCAGTACTTC. The rearrangement uses TRBV7-6 and TRBJ2-5; no clear D. The CDR3 is made up of 13 amino acids. The V and J ends lost 1 base and 5 bases respectively, with 8 bases between them. Germline CDR1 SGHVS, CDR2 FNYEAQ.

The gene calls are TRBV19 and TRBJ2-3; 8 nucleotides line up with TRBD2. The CDR3 has 13 amino acids. Germline V CDR1 and CDR2: LNHDA, SQIVND (reference sequence). Trimming cost V 6 bases and J 2 bases; bases outside gene matches: 1. CDR3 sequence: CASSGGATDTQYF. CDR3 DNA sequence: TGTGCCAGTAGCGGGGGGGCCACAGATACGCAGTATTTT.

The chain combines TRBV19 with TRBJ2-5, with 10 positions matching TRBD2. V shed 3 bases and J 5 bases; nucleotides not matched to a gene: 12. Looked up from germline, CDR1 is LNHDA and CDR2 is SQIVND (reference sequence). The CDR3 runs to 17 residues. CDR3 protein: CASSMGLAGVPGETQYF. The CDR3 DNA follows: TGTGCCAGTAGTATGGGGCTAGCGGGGGTTCCCGGGGAGACCCAGTACTTC.